This T cell receptor beta chain was profiled in a study of shared clonotypes between healthy human individuals. Naive CD8 cells comprised CD45RO-negative, CCR7-positively selected cells, excluding terminally differentiated effector memory CD45RA+ cells. Some clones are missing from TCRdb's copy, which holds only in-frame ones; the method was immunoSEQ multiplex PCR. The sample holds roughly 2,000,000 clones; roughly 94% are singletons and the top ten take 0.9% to 1.5%. Concerning this clone itself: The antigen is unknown.

Whole-study results and caveats: Blood was the sole source, and tissue repertoires probably differ.

V was shortened by 1 base and J by 4 bases, with 20 bases between the two germline ends. Per germline, CDR1 SGHNT and CDR2 YYREEE (reference sequence). This CDR3 contains 17 residues. The receptor was isolated from a man between 18 and 35 years old in good health. Input material: naive CD8+ T cells sorted from blood. The chain is built from TRBV5-4 and TRBJ1-2; tentatively, D is TRBD1 (6 bases). Here the CDR3 reads CASSLSRPWTASYGYTF. The CDR3 coding sequence is TGTGCCAGCAGCTTGAGTCGCCCCTGGACAGCGAGCTATGGCTACACCTTC.